One sample yielded the 20 T cell receptor beta chains listed below, sequenced in a study of identical twins. TCRdb passed the 5' RACE reads through MiXCR, listing each CDR3 protein once. The data contain 400,000 to 500,000 distinct CDR3 sequences, roughly 18% of them seen just once; the ten biggest clones take up around 12%. Source material: naive T cells sorted from blood. All receptors derive from a man aged 50 to 60 in good health.

J is TRBJ2-7 and V is TRBV4-1; TRBD1 aligns across 9 bases. There are 16 residues in the CDR3. CDR1 is MGHRA, CDR2 YSYEKL, per germline. J lost 9 bases, V lost 4 bases, and 16 bases had no gene match. This chain's CDR3 is CASSPLPGQGQPGQYF. Written as DNA, the CDR3 is TGCGCCAGCAGCCCCCTTCCGGGACAGGGACAACCAGGGCAGTACTTC.

This clonotype was detected only a few times. The chain is built from TRBV6-2 or TRBV6-3 and TRBJ2-5; 13 bases agree with TRBD2. The ends lost 2 bases at V and 7 bases at J; junction bases unmatched: 7. The CDR3 sequence is 16 residues long. Per the germline V gene, CDR1 is MNHEY and CDR2 is SVGEGT. The CDR3 protein is CASSYGLAGASGTQYF. CDR3 coding DNA: TGTGCCAGCAGTTACGGACTAGCGGGGGCCTCGGGGACCCAGTACTTC.

The rearrangement uses TRBV11-2 and TRBJ2-1; 7 positions agree with TRBD1. CDR3 length: 15 residues. J was trimmed by 4 bases and V by 1 base; bases with no gene match: 4. Germline-derived CDR1 and CDR2 are SGHAT and FQNNGV. The CDR3, as DNA: TGTGCCAGCAGCTTAGGAACAGGGGATTACAATGAGCAGTTCTTC. Translated, it gives CASSLGTGDYNEQFF.

This clonotype came up many times. The chain couples TRBV6-5 to TRBJ1-1; D remains ambiguous. Germline CDR1 reads MNHEY; CDR2 reads SVGAGI. Trimming left V 0 bases short and J 4 bases short, with 9 bases between. The CDR3 extends over 14 amino acids. CDR3 in amino acids: CASSYSGVGTEAFF. CDR3 coding DNA: TGTGCCAGCAGTTACTCTGGCGTGGGCACTGAAGCTTTCTTT.

The chain joins TRBV12-3 or TRBV12-4 to TRBJ2-2, with unresolved D. With 7 bases removed from V and 4 bases from J, the gap between germline ends came to 16 bases. CDR3 length equals 15 residues. The CDR3 is CASKALLVGTGELFF. The CDR3 DNA reads TGTGCCAGCAAAGCTCTTCTCGTTGGCACCGGGGAGCTGTTTTTT.

The sample holds a few counts of this clonotype. The chain couples TRBV6-2 or TRBV6-3 to TRBJ2-5, with D perhaps assigned TRBD1 or TRBD2 (5 bases each). Trimming took 7 bases from V and 4 from J, leaving 13 bases between them. The CDR3 length is 13 residues. Germline-derived CDR1 and CDR2 are MNHEY and SVGEGT. CDR3: CASTPFGGETQYF. DNA of the CDR3: TGTGCCAGCACCCCTTTTGGGGGAGAGACCCAGTACTTC.

This clonotype was recorded a few times. This chain uses TRBV5-1 with TRBJ2-7; D is ambiguous. The V end was cut by 5 bases, the J end by 2 bases, with 17 bases between. This CDR3 has 15 residues. Germline values: CDR1 SGHRS, CDR2 YFSETQ. The CDR3 nucleotides read TGCGCCAGCAGACAAGACCCTTTCGCTACCTACGAGCAGTACTTC. Encoded protein: CASRQDPFATYEQYF.

The gene calls are TRBV28 and TRBJ2-1, with 12 bases identical to TRBD2. CDR3 size: 15 residues. With V trimmed by 5 bases and J by 12 bases, 11 bases remained unmatched. CDR1 and CDR2 (germline): MDHEN, SYDVKM. CDR3 amino acids: CASSETSGRSVWQFF. CDR3 in DNA: TGTGCCAGCAGTGAGACTAGCGGGAGATCGGTTTGGCAGTTCTTC.

The chain uses TRBV18 and TRBJ1-1; D ambiguous. The germline V gene has CDR1 KGHSH and CDR2 LQKENI. The CDR3 extends over 15 amino acids. Trimming took 0 bases from V and 7 from J, leaving 15 bases between them. CDR3 sequence reads: CASSPPYGREGEAFF. In DNA form, the CDR3 reads TGTGCCAGCTCACCACCGTACGGGCGTGAGGGTGAAGCTTTCTTT.

This clonotype was seen repeatedly, ten times or more. The J gene is TRBJ1-1, the V gene TRBV12-3 or TRBV12-4; 7 nucleotides agree with TRBD1. The CDR3 loop spans 16 amino acids. Trimming at V came to 6 bases and at J to 1 base, leaving 11 bases not matched to a gene. CDR3: CASRPQSRTGNTEAFF. The CDR3 DNA reads as TGTGCCAGCAGACCCCAATCTCGGACAGGGAACACTGAAGCTTTCTTT.

This clonotype was detected only a few times. The chain couples TRBV13 to TRBJ1-3, with unresolved D. V lost 6 bases, J lost 0 bases, and 9 bases lay in between. The CDR3 spans 14 residues. The germline V gene has CDR1 PRHDT and CDR2 FYEKMQ (reference sequence). The CDR3 is CASSGRNSGNTIYF. For the CDR3, the DNA is TGTGCCAGCAGTGGACGGAACTCTGGAAACACCATATATTTT.

The rearrangement joins TRBV21-1 to TRBJ2-3. TRBV21-1 is flagged as a pseudogene. CDR3 length: 15 amino acids. The CDR3 protein is CASSTRRACTDTQYF. CDR3 nucleotide sequence: TGTGCCAGCAGCACCAGGAGAGCTTGCACAGATACGCAGTATTTT.

This rearrangement joins TRBV5-5 to TRBJ2-7; 8 nucleotides agree with TRBD1. J was trimmed by 4 bases and V by 3 bases; bases with no gene match: 12. Germline V gene data show CDR1 as SGHKS and CDR2 as YYEKEE (reference sequence). The CDR3 length is 16 residues. CDR3 DNA sequence: TGTGCCAGCAGCTCGTGGGGTGCAGGGGGCGCGTACGAGCAGTACTTC. Protein: CASSSWGAGGAYEQYF.

This clonotype occurred many times. In DNA form, the CDR3 reads TGCAGTGCTCATAGGGGGGGCCGGAATCAGCCCCAGCATTTT. The encoded protein is CSAHRGGRNQPQHF. This chain links TRBV20-1 with TRBJ1-5; weak D call: TRBD1 (6 bases). The CDR3 runs to 14 residues. Germline V lookup: CDR1 DFQATT, CDR2 SNEGSKA (reference sequence). Trimming took 5 bases from V and 4 from J, leaving 15 bases between them.

This clonotype was picked up a small number of times. The V gene is TRBV3-1, the J gene TRBJ1-2, with D perhaps TRBD1 (5 bases). Trimming shortened V by 2 bases and J by 7 bases, and 17 bases separated the two germline ends. Germline CDR1 LGHDT, CDR2 YNNKEL (reference sequence). This CDR3 comprises 15 residues. CDR3 sequence: CASSQSGGAVAGYTF. The CDR3 bases are TGTGCCAGCAGCCAATCCGGTGGGGCGGTGGCTGGCTACACCTTC.

This chain connects TRBV7-9 to TRBJ1-2; D gene unclear. With 7 bases removed from V and 8 bases from J, the gap between germline ends came to 11 bases. In germline, CDR1 is SEHNR, CDR2 FQNEAQ (reference sequence). The CDR3 contains 11 residues. The CDR3 is CASIPFEGYTF. Written as DNA, the CDR3 is TGTGCCAGCATTCCCTTCGAGGGCTACACCTTC.

This chain joins TRBV12-3 or TRBV12-4 and TRBJ1-6; D unclear. CDR3 size: 14 residues. V lost 7 bases, J lost 9 bases, and 16 bases lay in between. Here the CDR3 DNA reads TGTGCCAGCACAAGAACCGGCGGGATTTCACCCCTCCACTTT. Translating it yields CASTRTGGISPLHF.

Ten or more counts support this clonotype. This chain joins TRBV20-1 and TRBJ2-2; 7 nucleotides match TRBD2. The ends lost 3 bases at V and 1 base at J; junction bases unmatched: 2. This CDR3 is built from 14 residues. CDR1 and CDR2 from the germline V gene are DFQATT and SNEGSKA (reference sequence). In DNA, the CDR3 is TGCAGTGCTAGGGTAGCGGGGAACACCGGGGAGCTGTTTTTT. This codes for CSARVAGNTGELFF.

The gene calls are TRBV20-1 and TRBJ2-7; perhaps TRBD2 as D (5 bases). The CDR3 runs 17 residues. V was cut by 0 bases and J by 6 bases, with 24 bases left in between. Germline V gene lookup returns CDR1 DFQATT and CDR2 SNEGSKA (reference sequence). CDR3 protein: CSARDQEMIRGAVEQYF. In DNA form, the CDR3 reads TGCAGTGCTAGAGATCAGGAGATGATTCGGGGAGCGGTCGAGCAGTACTTC.

This clonotype was recorded many times. The chain is built from TRBV2 and TRBJ1-5, with D hard to call. The germline V gene has CDR1 SNHLY and CDR2 FYNNEI. The V end was cut by 4 bases, the J end by 5 bases, with 6 bases between. The CDR3 runs 12 residues. CDR3 region: CASSGTYQPQHF. Here the CDR3 DNA reads TGTGCCAGCAGTGGGACGTATCAGCCCCAGCATTTT.